This T cell receptor beta chain appears in the sequencing data of a study of T cells in Graves' hyperthyroidism and ophthalmopathy. Study observations and caveats: Model output signaled ophthalmopathy a median approximately 6.2 months ahead of onset. Ophthalmopathy and stable hyperthyroidism were told apart by a 13 V-J model. Blood samples included most of the expanded thyroid clonotypes exceeding 0.001.

Germline V gene sequence: CDR1 LGHDT, CDR2 YNNKEL (reference sequence). The CDR3 loop spans 14 amino acids. Trimming stripped 1 base from V and 4 bases from J, with 11 bases between. TCR beta CDR3 regions were amplified from RNA. The study used the HTBI primer set for a first-round RT-PCR of the TCR CDR3. TCRdb reprocessed the multiplex PCR reads via MiXCR and lists one record per CDR3 protein. The table has fewer than 500,000 distinct CDR3 sequences, approximately 15% seen once. A few counts support this clonotype. Its specificity is not known. The sample consisted of blood. The genes are TRBV3-1 and TRBJ2-7, with D tentatively TRBD2 (5 bases). This TCR was sampled from a young man with Graves' hyperthyroidism that later progressed to Graves' ophthalmopathy. This chain's CDR3 is CASSQGLGGYEQYF. CDR3 bases: TGTGCCAGCAGCCAAGGGTTAGGCGGGTACGAGCAGTACTTC.